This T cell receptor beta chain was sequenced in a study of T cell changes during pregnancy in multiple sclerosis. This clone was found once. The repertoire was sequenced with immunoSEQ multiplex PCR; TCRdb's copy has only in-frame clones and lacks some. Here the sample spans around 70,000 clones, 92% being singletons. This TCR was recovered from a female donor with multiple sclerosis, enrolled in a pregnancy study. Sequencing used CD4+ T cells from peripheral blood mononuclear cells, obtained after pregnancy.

The DNA for the CDR3 is TGTGCCAGCAGTTACGATGGGGGGACAGGGGGCTACGAGCAGTACTTC. It is translated as CASSYDGGTGGYEQYF. This chain connects TRBV6-5 to TRBJ2-7; 11 positions match TRBD1. The V segment lost 2 bases and the J segment 3 bases; nucleotides outside the gene matches: 6. The CDR3 length is 16 residues. Germline values: CDR1 MNHEY, CDR2 SVGAGI.